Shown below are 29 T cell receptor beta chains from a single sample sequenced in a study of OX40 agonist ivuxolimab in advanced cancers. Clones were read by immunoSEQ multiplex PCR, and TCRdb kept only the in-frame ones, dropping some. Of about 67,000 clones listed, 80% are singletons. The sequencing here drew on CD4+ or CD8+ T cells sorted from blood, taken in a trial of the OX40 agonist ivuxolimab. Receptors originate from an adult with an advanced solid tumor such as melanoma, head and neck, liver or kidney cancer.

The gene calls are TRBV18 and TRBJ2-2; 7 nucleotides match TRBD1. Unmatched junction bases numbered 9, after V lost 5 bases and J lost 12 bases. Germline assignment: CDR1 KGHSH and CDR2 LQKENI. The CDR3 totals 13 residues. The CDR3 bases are TGTGCCAGCTCATCAGGACAGGACCGCCAGCTGTTTTTT. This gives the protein CASSSGQDRQLFF.

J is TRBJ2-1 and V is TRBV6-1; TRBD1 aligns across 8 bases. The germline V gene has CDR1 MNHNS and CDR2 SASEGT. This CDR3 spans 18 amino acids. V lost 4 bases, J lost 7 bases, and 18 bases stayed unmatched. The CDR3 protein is CASSAPVGAGGSTNEQFF. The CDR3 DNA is TGTGCCAGCAGTGCCCCGGTTGGGGCAGGGGGCTCTACAAATGAGCAGTTCTTC.

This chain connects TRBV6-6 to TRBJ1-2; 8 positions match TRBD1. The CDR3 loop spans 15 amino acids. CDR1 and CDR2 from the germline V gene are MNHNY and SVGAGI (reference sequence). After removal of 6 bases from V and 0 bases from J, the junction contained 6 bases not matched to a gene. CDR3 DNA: TGTGCCAGCAGGATATTGACAGGGGCTAACTATGGCTACACCTTC. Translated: CASRILTGANYGYTF.

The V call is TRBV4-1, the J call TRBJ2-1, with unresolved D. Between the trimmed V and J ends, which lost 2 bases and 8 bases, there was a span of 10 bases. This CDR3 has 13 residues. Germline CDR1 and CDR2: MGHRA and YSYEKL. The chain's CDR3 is CASSQPSLDEQFF. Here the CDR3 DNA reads TGCGCCAGCAGCCAACCCTCCTTGGATGAGCAGTTCTTC.

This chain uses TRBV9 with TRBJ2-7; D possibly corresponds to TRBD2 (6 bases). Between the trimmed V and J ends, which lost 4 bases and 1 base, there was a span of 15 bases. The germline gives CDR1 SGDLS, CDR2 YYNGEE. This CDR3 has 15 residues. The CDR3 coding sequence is TGTGCCAGCAGCCCGCGACTAGTCGGGTCCTACGAGCAGTACTTC. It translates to CASSPRLVGSYEQYF.

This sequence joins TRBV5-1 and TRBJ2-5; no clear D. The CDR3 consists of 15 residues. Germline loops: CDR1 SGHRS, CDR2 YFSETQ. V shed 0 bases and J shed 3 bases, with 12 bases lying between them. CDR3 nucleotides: TGCGCCAGCAGCTTGGTATCTGCTTCAGAAGAGACCCAGTACTTC. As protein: CASSLVSASEETQYF. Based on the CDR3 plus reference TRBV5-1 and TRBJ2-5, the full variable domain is KAGVTQTPRYLIKTRGQQVTLSCSPISGHRSVSWYQQTPGQGLQFLFEYFSETQRNKGNFPGRFSGRQFSNSRSEMNVSTLELGDSALYLCASSLVSASEETQYFGPGTRLLVL.

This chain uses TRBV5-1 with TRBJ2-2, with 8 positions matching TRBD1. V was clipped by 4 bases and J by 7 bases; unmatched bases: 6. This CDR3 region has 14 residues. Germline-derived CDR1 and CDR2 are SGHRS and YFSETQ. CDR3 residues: CASSGGQGIGELFF. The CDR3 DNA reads TGCGCCAGCAGCGGAGGACAGGGAATCGGGGAGCTGTTTTTT.

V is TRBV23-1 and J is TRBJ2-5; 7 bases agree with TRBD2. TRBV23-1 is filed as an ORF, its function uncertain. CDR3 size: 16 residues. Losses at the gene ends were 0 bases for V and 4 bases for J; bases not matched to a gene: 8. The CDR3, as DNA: TGCGCCAGCAGTCAATCTCCGCCTAGCGGAGGAGAGACCCAGTACTTC. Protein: CASSQSPPSGGETQYF.

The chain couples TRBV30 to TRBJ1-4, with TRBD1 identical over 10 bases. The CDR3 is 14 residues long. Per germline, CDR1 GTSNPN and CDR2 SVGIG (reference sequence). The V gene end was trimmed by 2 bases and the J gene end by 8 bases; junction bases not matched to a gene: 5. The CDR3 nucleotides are TGTGCCTGGAGTCCGGGACAGGGGAGCGAAAAACTGTTTTTT. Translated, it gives CAWSPGQGSEKLFF.

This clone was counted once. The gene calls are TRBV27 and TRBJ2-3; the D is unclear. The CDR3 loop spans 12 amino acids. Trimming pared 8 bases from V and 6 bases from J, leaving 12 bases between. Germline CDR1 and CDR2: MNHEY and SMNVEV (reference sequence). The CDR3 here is CASRTSSDTQYF. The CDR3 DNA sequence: TGTGCCAGCCGAACCTCTTCGGATACGCAGTATTTT.

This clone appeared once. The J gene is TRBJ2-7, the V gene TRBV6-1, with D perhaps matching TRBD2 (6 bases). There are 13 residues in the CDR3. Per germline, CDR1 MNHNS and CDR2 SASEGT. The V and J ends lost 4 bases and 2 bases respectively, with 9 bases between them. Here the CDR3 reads CASSGWGAYEQYV. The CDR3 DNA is TGTGCCAGCAGTGGGTGGGGGGCCTACGAGCAGTACGTC.

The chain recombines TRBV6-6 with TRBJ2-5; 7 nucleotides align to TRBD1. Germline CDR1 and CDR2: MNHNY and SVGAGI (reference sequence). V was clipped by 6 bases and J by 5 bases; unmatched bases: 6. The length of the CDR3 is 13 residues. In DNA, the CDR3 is TGTGCCAGCAGCCGAGGGGGCGGGGAGACCCAGTACTTC. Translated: CASSRGGGETQYF.

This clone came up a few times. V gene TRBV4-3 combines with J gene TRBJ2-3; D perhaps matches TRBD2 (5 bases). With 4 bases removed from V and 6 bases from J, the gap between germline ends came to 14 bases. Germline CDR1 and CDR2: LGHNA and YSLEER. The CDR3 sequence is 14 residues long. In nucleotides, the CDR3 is TGCGCCAGCAGCCGAGCCTCCCAGCGGGATACGCAGTATTTT. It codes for CASSRASQRDTQYF.

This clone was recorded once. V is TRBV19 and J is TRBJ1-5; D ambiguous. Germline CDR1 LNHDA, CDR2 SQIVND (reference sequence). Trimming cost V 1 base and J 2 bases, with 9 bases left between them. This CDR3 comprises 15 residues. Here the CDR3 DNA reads TGTGCCAGTAGTATAGTGAGCGGGGGCAATCAGCCCCAGCATTTT. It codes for CASSIVSGGNQPQHF.

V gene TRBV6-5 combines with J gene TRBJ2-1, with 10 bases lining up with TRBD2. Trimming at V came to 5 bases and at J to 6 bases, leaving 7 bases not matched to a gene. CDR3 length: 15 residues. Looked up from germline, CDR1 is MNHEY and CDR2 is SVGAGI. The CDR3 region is CASSPLAGAVNEQFF. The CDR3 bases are TGTGCCAGCAGTCCCCTAGCGGGGGCGGTCAATGAGCAGTTCTTC.

For the CDR3, the DNA is TGTGCCAGCAGTTACAGGGCGGCGAACACCGGGGAGCTGTTTTTT. Its protein is CASSYRAANTGELFF. The chain combines TRBV6-5 with TRBJ2-2; D not resolved. Germline lookup yields CDR1 MNHEY and CDR2 SVGAGI. The CDR3 contains 15 residues. V shed 2 bases and J shed 0 bases, with 7 bases lying between them.

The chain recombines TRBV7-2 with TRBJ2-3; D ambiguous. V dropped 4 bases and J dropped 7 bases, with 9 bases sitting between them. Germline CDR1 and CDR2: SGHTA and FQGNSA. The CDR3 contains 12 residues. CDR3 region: CASSSSSYTQYF. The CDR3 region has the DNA TGTGCCAGCAGCTCCTCATCATATACGCAGTATTTT.

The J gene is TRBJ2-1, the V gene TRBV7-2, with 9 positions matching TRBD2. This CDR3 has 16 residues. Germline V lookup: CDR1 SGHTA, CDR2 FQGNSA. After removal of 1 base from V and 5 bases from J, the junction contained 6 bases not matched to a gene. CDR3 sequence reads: CASSLDMASGNNEQFF. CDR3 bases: TGTGCCAGCAGCTTAGATATGGCTAGCGGGAACAATGAGCAGTTCTTC.

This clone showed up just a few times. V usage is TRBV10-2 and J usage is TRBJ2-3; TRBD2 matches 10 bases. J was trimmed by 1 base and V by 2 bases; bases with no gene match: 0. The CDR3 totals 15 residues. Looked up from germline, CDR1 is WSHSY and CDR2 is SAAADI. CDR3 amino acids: CASSELAGGTDTQYF. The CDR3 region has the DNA TGCGCCAGCAGTGAGCTAGCGGGGGGCACAGATACGCAGTATTTT.

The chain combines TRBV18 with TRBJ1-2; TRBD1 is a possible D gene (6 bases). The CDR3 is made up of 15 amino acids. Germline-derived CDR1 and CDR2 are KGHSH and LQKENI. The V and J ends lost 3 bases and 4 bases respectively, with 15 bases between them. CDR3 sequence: CASSPGRGAGYGYTF. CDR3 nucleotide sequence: TGTGCCAGCTCACCCGGGCGGGGGGCAGGCTATGGCTACACCTTC.

CDR3 nucleotide sequence: TGTGCCAGTAGTATGGACGTAAAACCCCAGCATTTT. Translating gives CASSMDVKPQHF. The chain links TRBV19 to TRBJ1-5; no clear D gene. V lost 3 bases and J lost 10, with 10 bases in between. This CDR3 contains 12 residues. The germline V gene has CDR1 LNHDA and CDR2 SQIVND (reference sequence).

In DNA, the CDR3 is TGTGCCAGCAGCGATGAATATTTGAACTACAATGAGCAGTTCTTC. It yields the protein CASSDEYLNYNEQFF. This chain joins TRBV7-8 and TRBJ2-1; D is undetermined. Per germline, CDR1 SGHVS and CDR2 FQNEAQ. This CDR3 has 15 amino acids. The V and J ends lost 5 bases and 3 bases respectively, with 14 bases between them.

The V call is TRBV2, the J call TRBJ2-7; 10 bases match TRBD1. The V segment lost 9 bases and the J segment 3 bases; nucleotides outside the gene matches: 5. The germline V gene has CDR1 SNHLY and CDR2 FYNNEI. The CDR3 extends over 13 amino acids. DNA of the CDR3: TGTGCCAGTCTCCGGGACAGGGGCTACGAGCAGTACTTC. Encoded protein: CASLRDRGYEQYF.

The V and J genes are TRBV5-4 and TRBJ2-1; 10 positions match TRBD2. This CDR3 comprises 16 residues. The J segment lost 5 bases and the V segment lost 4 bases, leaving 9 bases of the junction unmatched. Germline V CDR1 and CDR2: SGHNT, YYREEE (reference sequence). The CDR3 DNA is TGTGCCAGCAGCCCCTATAGCGGGGGGCTCAACAATGAGCAGTTCTTC. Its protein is CASSPYSGGLNNEQFF.

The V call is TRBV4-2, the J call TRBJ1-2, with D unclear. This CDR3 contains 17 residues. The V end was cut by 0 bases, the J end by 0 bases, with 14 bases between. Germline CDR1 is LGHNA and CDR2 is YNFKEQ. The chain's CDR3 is CASSQEIPRDSNYGYTF. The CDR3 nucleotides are TGTGCCAGCAGCCAAGAAATCCCCCGAGATTCTAACTATGGCTACACCTTC.

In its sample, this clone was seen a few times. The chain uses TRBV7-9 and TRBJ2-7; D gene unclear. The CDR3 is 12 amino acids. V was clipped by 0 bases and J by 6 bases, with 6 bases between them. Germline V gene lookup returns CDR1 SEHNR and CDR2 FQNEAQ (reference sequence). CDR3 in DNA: TGTGCCAGCAGCTTAGCGTCCCGCGAGCAGTACTTC. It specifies CASSLASREQYF.

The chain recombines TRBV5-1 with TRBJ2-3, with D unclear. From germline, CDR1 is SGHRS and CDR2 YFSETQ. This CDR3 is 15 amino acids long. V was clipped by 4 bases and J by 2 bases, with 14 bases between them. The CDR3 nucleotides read TGCGCCAGCAGCCGGCCGGACCAACCCACAGATACGCAGTATTTT. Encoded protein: CASSRPDQPTDTQYF. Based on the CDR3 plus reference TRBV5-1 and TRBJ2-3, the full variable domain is KAGVTQTPRYLIKTRGQQVTLSCSPISGHRSVSWYQQTPGQGLQFLFEYFSETQRNKGNFPGRFSGRQFSNSRSEMNVSTLELGDSALYLCASSRPDQPTDTQYFGPGTRLTVL.

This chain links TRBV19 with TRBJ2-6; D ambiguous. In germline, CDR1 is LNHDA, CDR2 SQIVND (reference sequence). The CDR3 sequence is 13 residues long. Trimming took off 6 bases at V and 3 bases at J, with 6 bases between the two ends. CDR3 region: CASRRSGANVLTF. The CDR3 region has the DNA TGTGCCAGTAGGAGGAGTGGGGCCAACGTCCTGACTTTC.

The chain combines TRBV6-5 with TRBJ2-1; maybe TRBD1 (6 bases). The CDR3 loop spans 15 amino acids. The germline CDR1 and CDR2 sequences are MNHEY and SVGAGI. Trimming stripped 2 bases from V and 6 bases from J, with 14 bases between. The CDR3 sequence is CASSYRGPQGNEQFF. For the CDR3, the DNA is TGTGCCAGCAGTTACCGGGGACCACAGGGCAATGAGCAGTTCTTC.